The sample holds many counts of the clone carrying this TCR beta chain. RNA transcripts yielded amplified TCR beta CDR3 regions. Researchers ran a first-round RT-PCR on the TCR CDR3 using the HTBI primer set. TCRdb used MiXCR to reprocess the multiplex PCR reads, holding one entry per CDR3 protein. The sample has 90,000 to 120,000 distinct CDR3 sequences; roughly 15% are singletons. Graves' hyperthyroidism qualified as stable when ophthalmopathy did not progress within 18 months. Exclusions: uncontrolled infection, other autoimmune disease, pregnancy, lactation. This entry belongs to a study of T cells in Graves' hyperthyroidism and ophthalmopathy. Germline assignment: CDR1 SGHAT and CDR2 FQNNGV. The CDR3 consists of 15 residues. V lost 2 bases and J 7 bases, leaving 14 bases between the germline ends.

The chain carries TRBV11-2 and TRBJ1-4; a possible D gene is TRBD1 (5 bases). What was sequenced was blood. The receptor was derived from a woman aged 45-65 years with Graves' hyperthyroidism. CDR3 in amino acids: CASSLLRGLGEKLFF. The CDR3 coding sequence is TGTGCCAGCAGCTTATTGAGGGGCTTGGGTGAAAAACTGTTTTTT. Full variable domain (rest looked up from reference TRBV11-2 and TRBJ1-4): EAGVAQSPRYKIIEKRQSVAFWCNPISGHATLYWYQQILGQGPKLLIQFQNNGVVDDSQLPKDRFSAERLKGVDSTLKIQPAKLEDSAVYLCASSLLRGLGEKLFFGSGTQLSVL.